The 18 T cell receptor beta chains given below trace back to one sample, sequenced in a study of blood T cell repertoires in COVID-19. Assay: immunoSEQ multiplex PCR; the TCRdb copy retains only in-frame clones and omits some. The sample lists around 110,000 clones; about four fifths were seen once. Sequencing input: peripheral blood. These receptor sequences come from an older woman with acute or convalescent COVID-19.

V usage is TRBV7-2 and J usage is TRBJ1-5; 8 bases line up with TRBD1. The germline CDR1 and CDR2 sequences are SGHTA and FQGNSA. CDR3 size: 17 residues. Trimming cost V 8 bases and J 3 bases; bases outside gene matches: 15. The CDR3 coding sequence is TGTGCCAGCCACAGGGGGACAGCAGGGCGGAACAATCAGCCCCAGCATTTT. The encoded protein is CASHRGTAGRNNQPQHF.

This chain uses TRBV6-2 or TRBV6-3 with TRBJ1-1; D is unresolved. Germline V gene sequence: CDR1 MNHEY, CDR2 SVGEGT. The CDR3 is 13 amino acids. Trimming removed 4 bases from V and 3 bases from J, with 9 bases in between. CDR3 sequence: CASSWRAYTEAFF. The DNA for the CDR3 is TGTGCCAGCAGTTGGAGAGCTTACACTGAAGCTTTCTTT.

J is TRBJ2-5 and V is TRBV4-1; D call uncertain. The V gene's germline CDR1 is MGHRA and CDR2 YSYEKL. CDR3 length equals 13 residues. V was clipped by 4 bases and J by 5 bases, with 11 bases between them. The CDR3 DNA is TGCGCCAGCAGCCTCGCCCTGCGGGAGACCCAGTACTTC. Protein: CASSLALRETQYF.

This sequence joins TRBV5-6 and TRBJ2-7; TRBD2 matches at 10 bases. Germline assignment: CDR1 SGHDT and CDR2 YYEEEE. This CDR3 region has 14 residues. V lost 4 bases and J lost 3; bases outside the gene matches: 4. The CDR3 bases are TGTGCCAGCAGCCAGAGCGGGGGGGTCTACGAGCAGTACGTC. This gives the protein CASSQSGGVYEQYV.

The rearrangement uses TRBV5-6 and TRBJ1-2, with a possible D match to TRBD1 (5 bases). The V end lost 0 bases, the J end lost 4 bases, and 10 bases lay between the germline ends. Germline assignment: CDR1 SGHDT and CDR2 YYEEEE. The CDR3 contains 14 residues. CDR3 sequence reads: CASSLGQTVYGYTF. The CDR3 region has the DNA TGTGCCAGCAGCTTGGGACAGACGGTCTATGGCTACACCTTC.

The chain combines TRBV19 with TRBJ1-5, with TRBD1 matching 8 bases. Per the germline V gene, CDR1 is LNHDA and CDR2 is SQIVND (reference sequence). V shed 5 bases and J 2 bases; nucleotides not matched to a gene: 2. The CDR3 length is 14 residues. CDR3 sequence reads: CASSGQGGNQPQHF. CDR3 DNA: TGTGCCAGTAGTGGACAGGGTGGCAATCAGCCCCAGCATTTT.

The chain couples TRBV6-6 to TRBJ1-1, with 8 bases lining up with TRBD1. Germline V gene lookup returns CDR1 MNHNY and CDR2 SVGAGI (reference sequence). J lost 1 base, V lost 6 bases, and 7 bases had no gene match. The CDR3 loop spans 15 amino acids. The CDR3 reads CASRLPGTGNTEAFF. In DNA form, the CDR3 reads TGTGCCAGCAGACTCCCCGGGACAGGGAACACTGAAGCTTTCTTT.

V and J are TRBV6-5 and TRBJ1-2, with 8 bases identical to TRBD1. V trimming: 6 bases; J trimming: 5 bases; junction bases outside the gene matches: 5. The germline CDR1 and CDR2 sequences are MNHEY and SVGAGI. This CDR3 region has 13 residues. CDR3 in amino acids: CASRQGGLYGYTF. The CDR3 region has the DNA TGTGCCAGCAGACAGGGGGGACTTTATGGCTACACCTTC.

In nucleotides, the CDR3 is TGTGCCAGCAGCCTTTGGACTAGCGTTAATGAGCAGTTCTTC. It translates to CASSLWTSVNEQFF. The chain employs TRBV11-1 and TRBJ2-1, with TRBD2 matching 9 bases. The CDR3 totals 14 residues. Unmatched junction bases numbered 6, after V lost 5 bases and J lost 7 bases. CDR1 and CDR2 from the germline V gene are SGHAT and FQDESV (reference sequence).

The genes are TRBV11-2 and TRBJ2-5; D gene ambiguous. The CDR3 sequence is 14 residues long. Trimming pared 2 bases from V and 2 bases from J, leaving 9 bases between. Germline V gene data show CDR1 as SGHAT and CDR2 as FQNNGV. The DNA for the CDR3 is TGTGCCAGCAGCTTACAACCCTATCAAGAGACCCAGTACTTC. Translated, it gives CASSLQPYQETQYF. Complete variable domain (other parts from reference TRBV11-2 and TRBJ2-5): EAGVAQSPRYKIIEKRQSVAFWCNPISGHATLYWYQQILGQGPKLLIQFQNNGVVDDSQLPKDRFSAERLKGVDSTLKIQPAKLEDSAVYLCASSLQPYQETQYFGPGTRLLVL.

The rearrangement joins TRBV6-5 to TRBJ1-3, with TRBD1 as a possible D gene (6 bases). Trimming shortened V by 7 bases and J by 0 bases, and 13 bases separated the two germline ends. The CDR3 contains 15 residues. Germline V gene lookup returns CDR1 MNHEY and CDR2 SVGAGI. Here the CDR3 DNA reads TGTGCCAGCATCAACAGGGACCTCTCTGGAAACACCATATATTTT. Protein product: CASINRDLSGNTIYF.

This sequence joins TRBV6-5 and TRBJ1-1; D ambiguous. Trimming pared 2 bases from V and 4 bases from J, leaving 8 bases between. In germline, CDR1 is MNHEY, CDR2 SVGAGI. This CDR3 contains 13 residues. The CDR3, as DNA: TGTGCCAGCAGTTACGACCGGAGCACTGAAGCTTTCTTT. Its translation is CASSYDRSTEAFF.

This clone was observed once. For the CDR3, the DNA is TGTGCCAGCAGCCAAGAGGACAGGGTCTCTCTAGACTATGGCTACACCTTC. As protein: CASSQEDRVSLDYGYTF. The rearrangement links TRBV3-1 (or the pseudogene TRBV3-2) to TRBJ1-2, with 8 bases fitting TRBD1. The CDR3 sequence is 17 residues long. The germline CDR1 and CDR2 sequences are LGHDT and YNNKEL (reference sequence). The V gene end was trimmed by 0 bases and the J gene end by 3 bases; junction bases not matched to a gene: 9.

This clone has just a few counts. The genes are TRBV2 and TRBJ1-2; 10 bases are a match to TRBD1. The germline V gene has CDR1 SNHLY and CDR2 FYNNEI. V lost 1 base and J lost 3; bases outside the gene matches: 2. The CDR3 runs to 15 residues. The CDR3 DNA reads TGTGCCAGCAGTGAAGGGACAGGGGGGTACTATGGCTACACCTTC. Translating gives CASSEGTGGYYGYTF.

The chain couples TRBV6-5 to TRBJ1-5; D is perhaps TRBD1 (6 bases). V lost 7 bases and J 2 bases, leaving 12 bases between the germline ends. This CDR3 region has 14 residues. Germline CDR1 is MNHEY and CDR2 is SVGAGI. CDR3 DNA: TGTGCCAGCAAGCGGCGGACAGGCAATCAGCCCCAGCATTTT. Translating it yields CASKRRTGNQPQHF.

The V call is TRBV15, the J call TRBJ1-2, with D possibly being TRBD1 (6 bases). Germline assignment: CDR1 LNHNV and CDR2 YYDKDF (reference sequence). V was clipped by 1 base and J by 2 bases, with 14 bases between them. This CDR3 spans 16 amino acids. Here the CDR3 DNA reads TGTGCCACCAGCAGAGTTGGACAGCCAAAAAACTATGGCTACACCTTC. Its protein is CATSRVGQPKNYGYTF.

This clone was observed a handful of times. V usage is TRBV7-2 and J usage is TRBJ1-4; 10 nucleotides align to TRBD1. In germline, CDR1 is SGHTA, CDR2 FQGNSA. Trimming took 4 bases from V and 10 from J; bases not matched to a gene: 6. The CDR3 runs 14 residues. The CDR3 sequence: CASSSRRDRGKLFF. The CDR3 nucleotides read TGTGCCAGCAGCTCGCGTCGGGACAGGGGAAAACTGTTTTTT.

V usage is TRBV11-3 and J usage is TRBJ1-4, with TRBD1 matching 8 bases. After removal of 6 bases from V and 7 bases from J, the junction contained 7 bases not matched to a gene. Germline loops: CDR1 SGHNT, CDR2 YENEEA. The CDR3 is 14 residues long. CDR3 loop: CASSPGQGFEKLFF. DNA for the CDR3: TGTGCCAGCAGTCCAGGACAGGGTTTTGAAAAACTGTTTTTT.